Listed below are T cell receptor beta chains from one sample, sequenced in a study of CD8 T cells in Susac syndrome. TCRdb re-derived calls from the immunoSEQ multiplex PCR reads in MiXCR, one entry per CDR3 protein. The sample lists roughly 100,000 distinct CDR3 sequences, approximately 96% occurring once. Specimen: CD8+ T cells from PBMCs. These receptors were taken from a human donor with Susac syndrome. CDR3s include the opening cysteine and the closing phenylalanine or tryptophan. The D gene is left open where the match is weak. Rows give clone size only sometimes, using once, few, many, or a class for an expanded clone.

J gene: TRBJ2-7; V gene: TRBV6-6; D gene: NA; clone size: NA; CDR3 protein: CASSYPWRDSSYEQYF; CDR3 DNA: TGTGCCAGCAGTTACCCTTGGCGTGACAGCTCCTACGAGCAGTACTTC
J gene: TRBJ1-2; V gene: TRBV13; D gene: NA; clone size: NA; CDR3 protein: CASSLRAQGGYGYTF; CDR3 DNA: TGTGCCAGCAGCTTAAGGGCCCAGGGCGGCTATGGCTACACCTTC
J gene: TRBJ2-1; V gene: TRBV28; D gene: TRBD1; clone size: NA; CDR3 protein: CASRSGQGYEQFF; CDR3 DNA: TGTGCCAGCAGGTCCGGACAGGGATATGAGCAGTTCTTC
J gene: TRBJ1-2; V gene: TRBV30; D gene: TRBD1; clone size: NA; CDR3 protein: CAWRGDRSNYGYTF; CDR3 DNA: TGTGCCTGGAGGGGGGACAGGTCGAACTATGGCTACACCTTC
J gene: TRBJ1-1; V gene: TRBV4-3; D gene: TRBD1; clone size: NA; CDR3 protein: CASSQDTQGDVYTEAFF; CDR3 DNA: TGCGCCAGCAGCCAAGATACCCAGGGGGATGTATACACTGAAGCTTTCTTT
J gene: TRBJ2-7; V gene: TRBV7-2; D gene: TRBD2; clone size: once; CDR3 protein: CASSLTSGNSYEQYF; CDR3 DNA: TGTGCCAGCAGCCTGACTAGCGGTAACTCCTACGAGCAGTACTTC
J gene: TRBJ1-5; V gene: TRBV20-1; D gene: NA; clone size: NA; CDR3 protein: CSARKGSNQPQHF; CDR3 DNA: TGCAGTGCTAGAAAGGGTAGCAATCAGCCCCAGCATTTT
J gene: TRBJ1-2; V gene: TRBV29-1; D gene: NA; clone size: NA; CDR3 protein: CSVDRDGYGYTF; CDR3 DNA: TGCAGCGTGGACCGGGACGGCTATGGCTACACCTTC
J gene: TRBJ1-2; V gene: TRBV2; D gene: NA; clone size: NA; CDR3 protein: CASSGSAGGLYGYTF; CDR3 DNA: TGTGCCAGCAGTGGGTCGGCGGGGGGGCTTTATGGCTACACCTTC
J gene: TRBJ2-1; V gene: TRBV5-6; D gene: NA; clone size: NA; CDR3 protein: CASSLGTINEQFF; CDR3 DNA: TGTGCCAGCAGCTTGGGGACTATTAATGAGCAGTTCTTC
J gene: TRBJ1-5; V gene: TRBV7-2; D gene: TRBD1; clone size: NA; CDR3 protein: CASSRRQGSNQPQHF; CDR3 DNA: TGTGCCAGCAGCCGCAGACAGGGGAGCAATCAGCCCCAGCATTTT
J gene: TRBJ2-1; V gene: TRBV10-3; D gene: TRBD2; clone size: once; CDR3 protein: CAITSGYNEQFF; CDR3 DNA: TGTGCCATAACTAGCGGTTACAATGAGCAGTTCTTC
J gene: TRBJ2-5; V gene: TRBV30; D gene: TRBD2; clone size: NA; CDR3 protein: CAWSQAGETQYF; CDR3 DNA: TGTGCCTGGAGTCAAGCGGGGGAGACCCAGTACTTC
J gene: TRBJ2-5; V gene: TRBV5-4; D gene: NA; clone size: NA; CDR3 protein: CASSLPGRHQETQYF; CDR3 DNA: TGTGCCAGCAGCTTGCCGGGCCGACATCAAGAGACCCAGTACTTC
J gene: TRBJ1-2; V gene: TRBV30; D gene: NA; clone size: NA; CDR3 protein: CAWSVVPDYGYTF; CDR3 DNA: TGTGCCTGGAGTGTAGTGCCGGACTATGGCTACACCTTC
J gene: TRBJ2-3; V gene: TRBV27; D gene: TRBD2; clone size: NA; CDR3 protein: CASSLGLAGGPVETDTQYF; CDR3 DNA: TGTGCCAGCAGTTTGGGACTAGCGGGGGGGCCGGTCGAGACAGATACGCAGTATTTT
J gene: TRBJ1-2; V gene: TRBV4-3; D gene: NA; clone size: NA; CDR3 protein: CASSQEHRNYGYTF; CDR3 DNA: TGCGCCAGCAGCCAAGAGCACAGGAACTATGGCTACACCTTC
J gene: TRBJ2-3; V gene: TRBV20-1; D gene: TRBD1; clone size: NA; CDR3 protein: CSARVPGTGVADTQYF; CDR3 DNA: TGCAGTGCTAGAGTCCCCGGGACAGGGGTGGCAGATACGCAGTATTTT
J gene: TRBJ1-6; V gene: TRBV13; D gene: TRBD1; clone size: NA; CDR3 protein: CASSLMDRENSPLHF; CDR3 DNA: TGTGCCAGCAGCTTAATGGACAGGGAGAATTCACCCCTCCACTTT
J gene: TRBJ2-1; V gene: TRBV6-5; D gene: NA; clone size: once; CDR3 protein: CASSSIAVLRGGEQFF; CDR3 DNA: TGTGCCAGCAGTTCTATAGCGGTATTAAGAGGGGGTGAGCAGTTCTTC
J gene: TRBJ1-2; V gene: TRBV19; D gene: NA; clone size: NA; CDR3 protein: CAVRYWEQANYGYTF; CDR3 DNA: TGTGCCGTACGATACTGGGAACAGGCCAACTATGGCTACACCTTC
J gene: TRBJ1-2; V gene: TRBV6-5; D gene: NA; clone size: NA; CDR3 protein: CASSYSAGTNYGYTF; CDR3 DNA: TGTGCCAGCAGTTACTCCGCAGGGACCAACTATGGCTACACCTTC
J gene: TRBJ1-5; V gene: TRBV5-1; D gene: NA; clone size: NA; CDR3 protein: CASSLAAGEEPQHF; CDR3 DNA: TGCGCCAGCAGCTTGGCGGCGGGCGAGGAGCCCCAGCATTTT
J gene: TRBJ1-4; V gene: TRBV20-1; D gene: NA; clone size: NA; CDR3 protein: CSAPENKGEKLFF; CDR3 DNA: TGCAGTGCTCCGGAGAATAAGGGGGAAAAACTGTTTTTT
J gene: TRBJ1-3; V gene: TRBV12-5; D gene: NA; clone size: NA; CDR3 protein: CASGLSSGNTIYF; CDR3 DNA: TGTGCTAGTGGTTTGTCCTCCGGAAACACCATATATTTT
J gene: TRBJ2-1; V gene: TRBV2; D gene: NA; clone size: NA; CDR3 protein: CASSRDGNEQFF; CDR3 DNA: TGTGCCAGCAGTCGGGACGGTAATGAGCAGTTCTTC
J gene: TRBJ2-3; V gene: TRBV6-4; D gene: NA; clone size: NA; CDR3 protein: CASSKEAVDTQYF; CDR3 DNA: TGTGCCAGCAGTAAGGAGGCGGTCGATACGCAGTATTTT
J gene: TRBJ2-6; V gene: TRBV3-1; D gene: NA; clone size: few; CDR3 protein: CASSPGSAGANVLTF; CDR3 DNA: TGTGCCAGCAGCCCCGGCTCCGCTGGGGCCAACGTCCTGACTTTC
J gene: TRBJ2-5; V gene: TRBV6-5; D gene: NA; clone size: NA; CDR3 protein: CASSYEAHRTQYF; CDR3 DNA: TGTGCCAGCAGTTACGAAGCCCATCGAACCCAGTACTTC
J gene: TRBJ1-5; V gene: TRBV30; D gene: TRBD1; clone size: NA; CDR3 protein: CAWSGLGQLRSQPQHF; CDR3 DNA: TGTGCCTGGAGTGGTCTGGGACAGTTAAGAAGTCAGCCCCAGCATTTT
J gene: TRBJ2-3; V gene: TRBV5-4; D gene: NA; clone size: NA; CDR3 protein: CASSLRVPPDTQYF; CDR3 DNA: TGTGCCAGCAGCTTGCGTGTCCCCCCGGATACGCAGTATTTT
J gene: TRBJ1-4; V gene: TRBV30; D gene: NA; clone size: NA; CDR3 protein: CAGRTVNEKLFF; CDR3 DNA: TGTGCCGGTCGGACAGTTAATGAAAAACTGTTTTTT
J gene: TRBJ2-7; V gene: TRBV30; D gene: NA; clone size: once; CDR3 protein: CAWSGEAYEQYF; CDR3 DNA: TGTGCCTGGTCGGGGGAGGCCTACGAGCAGTACTTC